What follows is one T cell receptor (beta chain) and its context. This clonotype came up a few times. No antigen is known for it. The record has no base qualities; no much larger clone is one base away. All donors were healthy Caucasians. The twin cohort comprised three pairs of female monozygotic twins, all aged roughly 18 to 30 years. RNA for TCR libraries was isolated from peripheral blood mononuclear cells. From the cysteine up to the phenylalanine, the CDR3 has a length of 13 residues. The entry retains the CDR3 DNA only, 39 bases that are in frame from base 1. The V end loses 6 bases and the J end loses 5 bases, and a stretch of 14 bases separates them. These data are taken from a study of identical twins (dated by TCRdb to 2016 to 2017). Describing the broader study: The study deep-sequenced TCR alpha and beta repertoires from monozygotic twins, unrelated adults of various ages and cord blood to test whether fetal clonotypes persist. To rule out contamination, replicate twin experiments were performed at different times with different library preparation protocols.

Results and caveats for the whole study, not just this receptor: Conclusions relied on cross-sectional statistical analysis, since the same donors could not be followed over many years. In monozygotic twins, recombination models systematically underestimated out-of-frame TCR alpha sharing, but the models matched the sharing seen between unrelated individuals. In beta out-of-frame sequences, excess twin sharing was weaker, because having fewer shared sequences lowered the signal-to-noise ratio. Abundant cord blood beta clonotypes had fewer insertions, young adult naive repertoires showed a similar but weaker trend, and memory repertoires showed no such trend. Compared with coincidental sharing between unrelated individuals, out-of-frame TCR alpha sequences shared between twins showed an excess of sequences with low generation probability. Invariant T cells such as MAIT and iNKT could partly confound zero-insertion analyses, although diverse VJ usage argued against such confounding for most clonotypes.

The library came from 5' RACE. Sequenced using an Illumina HiSeq 2000. A universal primer binding site was added through template switching, and the final cDNA carried a unique molecular identifier so that TCR cDNA molecules could be counted accurately. Specific primers in the conserved constant-segment region were used to synthesize first-strand cDNA for the TCR alpha and beta chains. Each cDNA library was double barcoded, with a SMART-Mk sample barcode plus Illumina barcodes, to control for contamination. TruSeq adapter sequences, together with Illumina sample barcodes, were added in two successive PCR steps. TCR alpha and beta cDNA libraries were sequenced on the Illumina HiSeq platform with custom primers. Processing in the source paper ran as follows. MiGEC was used to process raw reads and extract unique molecular identifiers, and MiXCR was used to find CDR3 positions. Recombination models were inferred per individual with the repgenHMM and IGoR tools using an EM algorithm. Shared clonotypes were analyzed with the tcR package in R, and sharing was normalized by the product of cloneset sizes. To study raw recombination free of thymic and clonal selection effects, out-of-frame nonproductive sequences were analyzed. The public reads were quality trimmed at Q25 with fastp and then assembled into clones with MiXCR by TCRdb, keeping productive beta chains. For every CDR3 protein sequence, its rows merge into one entry that carries the most common genes and DNA. TCRdb, not the original authors, processed these V and J calls. This sample comprises about 890,000 distinct CDR3 sequences, approximately 13% of them detected only once. The ten biggest clones cover roughly 1.5% of the sample.

This same sample was also part of a study on yellow fever vaccine responses in identical twins. The second publication reports: According to the authors, in identical twins the way T cells responded to vaccination appeared partly convergent and partly personalized. Focusing on identical twins, the study followed the T cell clones that responded to the vaccine, and did so with precision.

The sequenced sample was PBMCs. The origin of this receptor is a woman under 30 in good health. Recombination joined TRBV12-3 or TRBV12-4 with TRBJ2-7; a weak D assignment points to TRBD1 (6 bases agree). The sequenced DNA is TGTGCCAGCAGGTCTACAGGGAGAGACGAGCAGTACTTC. Its protein product is CASRSTGRDEQYF.